A selection of T cell receptor beta chains follows, all from one sample in a study of cytomegalovirus exposure and HLA in healthy donors. Measured with immunoSEQ multiplex PCR; TCRdb has only the in-frame clones, and not every one. The repertoire consists of fewer than 150,000 clones, with around 85% occurring once and the leading ten covering about 4.5%. The sample taken for sequencing was PBMCs. Receptors originate from a man younger than 35 in good health and CMV-seropositive. Both conserved end residues are part of each CDR3. D genes are given only for firm matches. Where a row states a size, it is once, few, many or the class of an expanded clone; other rows omit it.

CATTSGSYNEQFF | TGTGCCACCACCAGCGGTTCTTACAATGAGCAGTTCTTC | TRBJ2-1 | NA | NA | TRBV15
CASRWAGRGIWQPQHF | TGTGCCAGCAGATGGGCGGGGAGGGGAATTTGGCAGCCCCAGCATTTT | TRBJ1-5 | NA | NA | TRBV28
CASSRQVNKDQPQHF | TGTGCCAGCAGCCGACAAGTTAATAAGGATCAGCCCCAGCATTTT | TRBJ1-5 | NA | NA | TRBV28
CATSPSGGTLHF | TGTGCCACCTCACCGAGTGGGGGGACCCTCCACTTT | TRBJ1-6 | NA | NA | TRBV5-6
CASSEQAWAGDYGYTF | TGTGCCAGCAGTGAACAGGCCTGGGCTGGTGACTATGGCTACACCTTC | TRBJ1-2 | NA | NA | TRBV2
CASSDSSPRGLGNEQFF | TGTGCCAGCAGTGATTCTTCCCCTAGGGGGCTAGGGAATGAGCAGTTCTTC | TRBJ2-1 | TRBD1 | NA | TRBV25-1
CASNPGQAPYEQYF | TGTGCCAGCAACCCGGGACAGGCCCCCTACGAGCAGTACTTC | TRBJ2-7 | TRBD1 | NA | TRBV11-2
CASKPRGGATYEQYF | TGTGCCAGCAAACCCCGCGGGGGGGCAACTTACGAGCAGTACTTC | TRBJ2-7 | TRBD2 | NA | TRBV18
CASRKTGGWKQQSPLHF | TGTGCCAGCAGAAAGACCGGCGGATGGAAGCAACAATCACCCCTCCACTTT | TRBJ1-6 | NA | once | TRBV25-1
CASRQAGIENSPLHF | TGTGCCAGCCGGCAGGCAGGGATTGAGAATTCACCCCTCCACTTT | TRBJ1-6 | NA | NA | TRBV6-5
CASSLRTGWADTQYF | TGTGCCAGCAGCCTTAGGACAGGTTGGGCAGATACGCAGTATTTT | TRBJ2-3 | TRBD1 | NA | TRBV5-6
CASSIGEDEQYF | TGTGCCAGTAGTATAGGAGAGGACGAGCAGTACTTC | TRBJ2-7 | NA | NA | TRBV19
CASRPQVTTNTEAFF | TGTGCCAGCAGACCCCAGGTGACAACGAACACTGAAGCTTTCTTT | TRBJ1-1 | NA | NA | TRBV19
CASTGGGSHQPQHF | TGTGCCAGCACGGGAGGAGGAAGTCATCAGCCCCAGCATTTT | TRBJ1-5 | NA | NA | TRBV6-1
CASSFTGVEQYF | TGTGCCAGCAGCTTCACAGGGGTCGAGCAGTACTTC | TRBJ2-7 | TRBD1 | NA | TRBV11-2
CASSPAGTGYEQYF | TGTGCCAGCAGTCCCGCCGGGACAGGGTACGAGCAGTACTTC | TRBJ2-7 | TRBD1 | NA | TRBV9
CASSSRQGAYEQYF | TGTGCCAGCAGCTCCCGACAGGGGGCCTACGAGCAGTACTTC | TRBJ2-7 | TRBD1 | NA | TRBV7-2
CASSELQQNTGELFF | TGTGCCAGCAGTGAATTACAGCAAAACACCGGGGAGCTGTTTTTT | TRBJ2-2 | NA | once | TRBV6-1
CATRGATGNYGYTF | TGTGCCACCCGAGGGGCGACAGGCAACTATGGCTACACCTTC | TRBJ1-2 | NA | NA | TRBV15
CASSRLGQGNTGELFF | TGTGCCAGCAGCCGCCTCGGACAGGGGAACACCGGGGAGCTGTTTTTT | TRBJ2-2 | TRBD1 | NA | TRBV11-2
CASSEEDRGFNSPLHF | TGTGCCAGCAGTGAAGAAGACAGGGGGTTTAATTCACCCCTCCACTTT | TRBJ1-6 | TRBD1 | NA | TRBV6-1
CASSLRLAGGTQETQYF | TGTGCCAGCAGCTTGAGGCTAGCGGGGGGCACCCAAGAGACCCAGTACTTC | TRBJ2-5 | TRBD2 | once | TRBV11-2
CSARRGGQFF | TGCAGTGCTAGGCGCGGGGGCCAGTTCTTC | TRBJ2-1 | NA | NA | TRBV20-1
CASSRFIAGGDQYEQYF | TGCGCCAGCAGCCGTTTCATAGCGGGGGGCGATCAGTACGAGCAGTACTTC | TRBJ2-7 | TRBD2 | NA | TRBV5-1
CASSQVTGSPSTDTQYF | TGTGCCAGCAGCCAAGTTACAGGATCCCCAAGCACAGATACGCAGTATTTT | TRBJ2-3 | NA | NA | TRBV4-2
CASSHGSSGANVLTF | TGTGCCAGTAGCCACGGGAGCTCTGGGGCCAACGTCCTGACTTTC | TRBJ2-6 | NA | NA | TRBV19
CASSYSSGGAVETQYF | TGTGCCAGCAGTTACTCAAGCGGGGGGGCCGTAGAGACCCAGTACTTC | TRBJ2-5 | TRBD2 | once | TRBV6-5
CSVGQGVYGYTF | TGCAGCGTGGGACAGGGCGTCTATGGCTACACCTTC | TRBJ1-2 | TRBD1 | NA | TRBV29-1
CASMGGPYTYEQYF | TGTGCCAGCATGGGGGGGCCGTATACCTACGAGCAGTACTTC | TRBJ2-7 | NA | NA | TRBV27
CASSHRLAGYNTGELFF | TGTGCCAGCAGCCACCGACTAGCGGGGTATAACACCGGGGAGCTGTTTTTT | TRBJ2-2 | TRBD2 | once | TRBV27
CASSTPDNGYNEQFF | TGCGCCAGCAGCACGCCGGACAATGGCTACAATGAGCAGTTCTTC | TRBJ2-1 | NA | NA | TRBV5-1
CASSAHNTDTQYF | TGTGCCAGCAGTGCGCACAACACAGATACGCAGTATTTT | TRBJ2-3 | NA | NA | TRBV25-1
CASSFRGRSTNEKLFF | TGTGCCAGCAGTTTCAGGGGGAGGTCAACTAATGAAAAACTGTTTTTT | TRBJ1-4 | TRBD1 | NA | TRBV28
CASSRVGSANYGYTF | TGCGCCAGCAGCCGGGTCGGGTCAGCTAACTATGGCTACACCTTC | TRBJ1-2 | NA | NA | TRBV5-1
CASREPGTSGGPETQYF | TGTGCCAGCAGGGAACCCGGGACTAGCGGGGGGCCAGAGACCCAGTACTTC | TRBJ2-5 | TRBD2 | NA | TRBV2
CASSSHQAGQGEYNEQFF | TGTGCCAGCAGCTCCCACCAGGCAGGACAGGGGGAATACAATGAGCAGTTCTTC | TRBJ2-1 | TRBD1 | NA | TRBV9
CASSFQTGRNTEAFF | TGCGCCAGCAGCTTCCAAACAGGGCGGAACACTGAAGCTTTCTTT | TRBJ1-1 | NA | NA | TRBV5-1
CASALSGGGLNEQFF | TGTGCCAGCGCATTATCAGGCGGGGGTCTCAATGAGCAGTTCTTC | TRBJ2-1 | TRBD2 | NA | TRBV18
CASSRDKNTEAFF | TGCGCCAGCAGTCGGGACAAGAACACTGAAGCTTTCTTT | TRBJ1-1 | NA | NA | TRBV10-2
CASSRLSTGELFF | TGTGCCAGCAGCCGACTGTCCACCGGGGAGCTGTTTTTT | TRBJ2-2 | NA | NA | TRBV7-7
CASRSGTGEQYF | TGTGCCAGCAGATCTGGGACAGGGGAGCAGTACTTC | TRBJ2-7 | TRBD1 | few | TRBV13
CASSLTVHSYEQYF | TGTGCCAGCAGTTTGACAGTACACTCCTACGAGCAGTACTTC | TRBJ2-7 | NA | NA | TRBV28
CASSRGRDSNTEAFF | TGTGCCAGCAGCCGCGGGCGGGACAGTAACACTGAAGCTTTCTTT | TRBJ1-1 | TRBD1 | NA | TRBV11-2
CASSLTGGEQYF | TGTGCCAGCAGTTTGACAGGGGGTGAGCAGTACTTC | TRBJ2-7 | TRBD1 | NA | TRBV27
CASSSRDVWLAGPDYEQYF | TGTGCCAGCAGTTCCCGGGATGTATGGCTAGCGGGGCCAGACTACGAGCAGTACTTC | TRBJ2-7 | TRBD2 | NA | TRBV28